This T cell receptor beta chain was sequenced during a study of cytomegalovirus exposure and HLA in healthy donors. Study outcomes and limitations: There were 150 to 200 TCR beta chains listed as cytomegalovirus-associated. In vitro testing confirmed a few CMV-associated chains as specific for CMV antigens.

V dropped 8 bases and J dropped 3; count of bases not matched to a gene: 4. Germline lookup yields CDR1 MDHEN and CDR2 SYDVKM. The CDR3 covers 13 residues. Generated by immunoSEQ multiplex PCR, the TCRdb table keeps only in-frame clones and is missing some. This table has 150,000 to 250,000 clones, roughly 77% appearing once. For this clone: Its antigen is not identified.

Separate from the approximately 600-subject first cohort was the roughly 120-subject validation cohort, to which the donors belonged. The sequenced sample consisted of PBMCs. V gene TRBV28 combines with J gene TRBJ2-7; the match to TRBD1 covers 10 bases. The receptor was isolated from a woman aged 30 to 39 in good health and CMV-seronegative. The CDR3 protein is CASGRTGGYEQYF. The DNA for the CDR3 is TGTGCCAGCGGAAGGACAGGGGGCTACGAGCAGTACTTC.